Presented here are 16 T cell receptor beta chains from one specimen sequenced in a study of neurological immune-mediated disorders. TCRdb reprocessed the 5' RACE reads via MiXCR and lists one record per CDR3 protein. The data show tens of thousands of distinct CDR3 sequences, with roughly 3.5% seen just once and 1.5% to 2% held by the top ten. Input material: PBMCs. The source is a man aged 25-45 years with multiple sclerosis.

This clonotype showed up many times. V and J are TRBV4-1 and TRBJ2-7; weak D call: TRBD2 (7 bases). V lost 0 bases to trimming and J lost 2 bases, with 8 bases between them. CDR1 is MGHRA and CDR2 is YSYEKL in the germline V gene. The length of the CDR3 is 14 residues. CDR3 bases: TGCGCCAGCAGCCAAGACGGGGGGCCCTACGAGCAGTACTTC. Amino acids: CASSQDGGPYEQYF.

This clonotype was detected ten times or more. The chain couples TRBV7-6 to TRBJ1-1; D remains ambiguous. The CDR3 totals 14 residues. The V end lost 5 bases, the J end lost 2 bases, and 12 bases lay between the germline ends. Germline CDR1 reads SGHVS; CDR2 reads FNYEAQ. The CDR3 region has the DNA TGTGCCAGCAGCGTAGGTCGGCGCAACACTGAAGCTTTCTTT. Its protein product is CASSVGRRNTEAFF.

This clonotype was counted at least ten times. The chain joins TRBV20-1 to TRBJ1-2; D remains unclear. The V end was cut by 6 bases, the J end by 1 base, with 12 bases between. Germline V gene data show CDR1 as DFQATT and CDR2 as SNEGSKA (reference sequence). This CDR3 is built from 13 residues. CDR3 amino acids: CSAPLTVNYGYTF. CDR3 nucleotide sequence: TGCAGTGCACCGCTCACTGTTAACTATGGCTACACCTTC.

Regarding this clonotype: A much larger clone sits a single nucleotide away, making a read error possible. The final CDR3 position lacks the conserved phenylalanine or tryptophan, pointing to a likely read error. This chain's CDR3 is CASSSQDRTHHGYTI. The CDR3 coding sequence is TGTGCCAGCAGTTCCCAGGACAGGACCCATCATGGCTACACCATC. V and J are TRBV28 and TRBJ1-2; TRBD1 matches 7 bases. The CDR3 totals 15 residues. The V gene's germline CDR1 is MDHEN and CDR2 SYDVKM. The V gene end was trimmed by 4 bases and the J gene end by 6 bases; junction bases not matched to a gene: 11.

This clonotype was seen many times. V and J are TRBV7-2 and TRBJ2-5; D may be TRBD1 (6 bases). With 2 bases removed from V and 4 bases from J, the gap between germline ends came to 17 bases. Germline CDR1 and CDR2: SGHTA and FQGNSA. The CDR3 has 16 amino acids. The CDR3 loop is CASSLIPGHPRETQYF. CDR3 sequence (DNA): TGTGCCAGCAGCTTAATCCCGGGACACCCCCGAGAGACCCAGTACTTC.

This clonotype was detected many times. This chain connects TRBV20-1 to TRBJ1-3; 10 nucleotides line up with TRBD1. Germline trimming cut 6 bases from V and 0 bases from J; bases unmatched to any gene: 11. This CDR3 has 17 residues. Per the germline V gene, CDR1 is DFQATT and CDR2 is SNEGSKA (reference sequence). CDR3 DNA: TGCAGTGCCTATCAGACAGGGGGCTATAACTCTGGAAACACCATATATTTT. The encoded protein is CSAYQTGGYNSGNTIYF.

In nucleotides, the CDR3 is TGTGCCAGTAGCCTCGGGACAGATGGTTATCAGCCCCAGCATTTT. Encoded protein: CASSLGTDGYQPQHF. This chain joins TRBV19 and TRBJ1-5; 7 positions agree with TRBD1. The CDR3 loop spans 15 amino acids. With 6 bases clipped from V and 5 bases from J, the junction kept 10 bases outside the gene matches. Per the germline V gene, CDR1 is LNHDA and CDR2 is SQIVND (reference sequence).

The chain links TRBV12-3 or TRBV12-4 to TRBJ2-3; D is unclear. CDR3 size: 14 residues. V was trimmed by 1 base and J by 1 base, leaving 6 bases between them. The CDR3 spells CASSLVGGTDTQYF. The CDR3 coding sequence is TGTGCCAGCAGTTTAGTGGGCGGCACAGATACGCAGTATTTT.

This clonotype was seen many times. V usage is TRBV20-1 and J usage is TRBJ2-3, with 9 bases lining up with TRBD2. The J segment lost 5 bases and the V segment lost 5 bases, leaving 11 bases of the junction unmatched. Germline CDR1 reads DFQATT; CDR2 reads SNEGSKA (reference sequence). The CDR3 covers 15 residues. CDR3: CSAEALAGAGDTQYF. CDR3 sequence (DNA): TGCAGTGCTGAAGCTTTAGCGGGGGCGGGAGATACGCAGTATTTT.

This clonotype occurred many times. One junction end does not reproduce the germline sequence, and a read error may be involved. The V call is TRBV15, the J call TRBJ1-2; 7 bases agree with TRBD1. Germline CDR1 LNHNV, CDR2 YYDKDF (reference sequence). The CDR3 covers 12 residues. The CDR3 DNA sequence: TGTGCCACCAGCAGATCCGGGACAGTTCATTACTTC. This sequence encodes CATSRSGTVHYF.

This clonotype was seen many times. This chain connects TRBV5-5 to TRBJ2-1; D might be TRBD1 or TRBD2, each matching 5 bases. Germline assignment: CDR1 SGHKS and CDR2 YYEKEE (reference sequence). V lost 3 bases, J lost 6 bases, and 10 bases lay in between. This CDR3 has 13 amino acids. Here the CDR3 reads CASSWGSSNEQFF. The CDR3 nucleotides read TGTGCCAGCAGCTGGGGGTCCAGCAATGAGCAGTTCTTC.

This clonotype showed up many times. The V and J genes are TRBV5-1 and TRBJ2-7; no clear D gene. Between the trimmed V and J ends, which lost 0 bases and 0 bases, there was a span of 7 bases. The CDR3 length is 14 residues. Germline V gives CDR1 SGHRS, CDR2 YFSETQ. The CDR3 loop is CASSLGHNSYEQYF. CDR3 coding DNA: TGCGCCAGCAGCTTGGGGCACAACTCCTACGAGCAGTACTTC.

This clonotype was found many times. This sequence joins TRBV7-3 and TRBJ2-1; 13 positions agree with TRBD2. This CDR3 comprises 20 residues. The junction had 22 bases not matched to a gene; V was cut back by 2 bases and J by 12 bases. Looked up from germline, CDR1 is SGHTA and CDR2 is FQGTGA. CDR3 nucleotide sequence: TGTGCCAGCAGCTTATTGCCCAGGACTAGCGGGAGAGGGAGCGTACAGGCGCAGTTCTTC. Its protein product is CASSLLPRTSGRGSVQAQFF.

This clonotype was counted ten times or more. The chain uses TRBV20-1 and TRBJ1-1, with D unresolved. V shed 6 bases and J shed 1 base, with 15 bases lying between them. This CDR3 comprises 14 residues. Germline CDR1 DFQATT, CDR2 SNEGSKA (reference sequence). CDR3 loop: CSAIESGRNTEAFF. CDR3 DNA sequence: TGCAGTGCAATAGAATCGGGGAGGAACACTGAAGCTTTCTTT.

This clonotype was counted many times. This chain links TRBV6-5 with TRBJ1-2; D is perhaps TRBD1 (6 bases). The V and J ends lost 7 bases and 0 bases respectively, with 15 bases between them. The CDR3 length is 15 residues. Germline CDR1 is MNHEY and CDR2 is SVGAGI. The CDR3 reads CASTQTGSANYGYTF. For the CDR3, the DNA is TGTGCCAGCACCCAGACAGGATCAGCTAACTATGGCTACACCTTC.

At least ten counts were recorded for this clonotype. This rearrangement joins TRBV18 to TRBJ2-7; D gene ambiguous. CDR3 length equals 12 residues. The germline CDR1 and CDR2 sequences are KGHSH and LQKENI. V was trimmed by 2 bases and J by 3 bases, leaving 5 bases between them. CDR3 in amino acids: CASSPERYEQYF. The DNA of the CDR3 is TGTGCCAGCTCACCAGAACGCTACGAGCAGTACTTC.